This T cell receptor beta chain was recovered during a study of blood T cell repertoires in COVID-19 (dated by TCRdb to the early 2020s). For the study in its entirety: Samples covering the acute and convalescent phases of COVID-19 were provided by collaborators in the United States, Italy and Spain. The material from the prospective study consisted of cDNA or gDNA derived from T cells, B-cell-depleted T cells, or PBMCs. Subjects who had been exposed to COVID-19, were actively infected with it, or had recovered from it provided the deeply sampled blood TCRbeta repertoires that made up the dataset. The repertoires were released in a freely available public database meant as a resource for research on the immune response to SARS-CoV-2. Samples came from the ongoing ImmuneRACE study (first 160 participants) plus 1,254 subjects from 6 global collaborators. Sample metadata almost always included a de-identified subject ID, COVID-19 status, age in years and sex. HLA class I and class II types, where available, came from metadata supplied by the sample provider rather than from assay-based typing. Study-wide findings and limitations: Clinical and demographic metadata were provided uncurated, with the amount varying by source and participant.

The immunoSEQ Assay, a bias-controlled multiplex PCR, was used to amplify TCRbeta CDR3 regions from genomic DNA. For the original study's pipeline: The number of nucleated cells in each sample was estimated by amplification of reference gene primers within the assay. To quantify the absolute abundance of each unique TCRbeta CDR3 rearrangement, sequence reads were collapsed and filtered. For each sample, productive Simpson clonality was calculated as the square root of Simpson's diversity index across productive rearrangements. The clones in this table, taken by TCRdb from immuneACCESS, are in-frame only. Not every clone is retained; where verified, under half of the shortfall comes from an unresolved V gene, and the cause of the rest is unknown. Clone size and V and J calls were adopted from that table, with D and trimming inferred from the DNA. The sample table shows around 270,000 clones, and 80% to 90% are seen once. About 3.1% of the sample goes to the ten largest clones.

Comments on this clone: Its antigen is currently not known. One base away there is no much larger clone; base qualities are not given.

CDR3 length: 13 amino acids, cysteine to phenylalanine. Only the CDR3 DNA is retained, 39 bases long and in frame from the first base. Trimming removed 3 bases from V and 4 bases from J, leaving 9 bases between the germline ends. CDR1 and CDR2 are read off the germline V gene as ENHRY and SYGVKD. Enrolling through a virtual design, the prospective study's participants ranged in age from roughly 18 to 89 years and lived across 20 to 25 United States geographic areas. Cohort assignment in the prospective study relied on participant-reported clinical history from a screening survey and a study questionnaire. Exposed participants had been in contact, within 2 weeks of entering the study, with a person who had a PCR-confirmed or clinician-diagnosed case of COVID-19. Each participant in the prospective study had whole blood, serum and a nasopharyngeal or oropharyngeal swab collected by mobile phlebotomists. Over a roughly two-month period, participants in the prospective study had the option of providing additional blood draws and questionnaires. Before DNA extraction, prospective study blood samples were shipped either frozen or at room temperature.

The chain links TRBV10-3 with TRBJ1-2; the D gene cannot be named for sure. Sequenced input: PBMCs or T cells enriched from blood (not recorded which). The receptor was isolated from a woman aged 40 to 55 who had been exposed to COVID-19. The CDR3 reads CAISDMEGYGYTF. The DNA reads as follows: TGTGCCATCAGTGACATGGAGGGCTATGGCTACACCTTC.